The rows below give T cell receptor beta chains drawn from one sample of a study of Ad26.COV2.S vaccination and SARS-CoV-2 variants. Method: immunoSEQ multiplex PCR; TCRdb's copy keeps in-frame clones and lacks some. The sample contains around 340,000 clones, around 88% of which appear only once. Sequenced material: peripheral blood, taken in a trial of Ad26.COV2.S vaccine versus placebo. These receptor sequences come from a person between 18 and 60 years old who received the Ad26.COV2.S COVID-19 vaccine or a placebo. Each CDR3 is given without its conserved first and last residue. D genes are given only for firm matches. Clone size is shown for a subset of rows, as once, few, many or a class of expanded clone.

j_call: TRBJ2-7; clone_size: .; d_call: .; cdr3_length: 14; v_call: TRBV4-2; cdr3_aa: ASSQGVGASSYEQY
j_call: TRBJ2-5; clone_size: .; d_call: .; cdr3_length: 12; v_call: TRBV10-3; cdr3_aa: AISEWEQGETQY
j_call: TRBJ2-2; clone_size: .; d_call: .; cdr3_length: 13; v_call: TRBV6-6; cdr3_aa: ASIGPGRVAGELF
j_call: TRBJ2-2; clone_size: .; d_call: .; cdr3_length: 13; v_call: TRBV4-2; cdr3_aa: ASSQVDSNTGELF
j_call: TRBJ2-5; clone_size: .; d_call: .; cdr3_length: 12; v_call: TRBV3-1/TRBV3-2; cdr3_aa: ASSQEGRRETQY
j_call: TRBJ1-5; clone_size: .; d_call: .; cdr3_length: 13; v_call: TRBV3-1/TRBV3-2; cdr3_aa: ASSPLGVSNQPQH
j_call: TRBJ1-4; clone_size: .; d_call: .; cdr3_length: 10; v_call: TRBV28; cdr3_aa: ASSLYNEKLF
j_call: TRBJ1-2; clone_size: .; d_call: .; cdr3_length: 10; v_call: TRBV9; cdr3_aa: ASSVTSGGYT
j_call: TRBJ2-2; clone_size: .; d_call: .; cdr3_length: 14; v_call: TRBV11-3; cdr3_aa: ASSTRTELNTGELF
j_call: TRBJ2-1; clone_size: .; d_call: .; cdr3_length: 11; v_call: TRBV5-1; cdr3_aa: ASSLDSYNEQF
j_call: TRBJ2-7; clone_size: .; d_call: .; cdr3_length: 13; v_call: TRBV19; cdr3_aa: ASSRPGTHSYEQY
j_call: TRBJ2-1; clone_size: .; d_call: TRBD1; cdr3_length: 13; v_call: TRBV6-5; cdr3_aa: ATQGGSRSYNEQF
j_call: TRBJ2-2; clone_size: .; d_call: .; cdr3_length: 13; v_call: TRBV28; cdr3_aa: ASSPRDWDTGELF
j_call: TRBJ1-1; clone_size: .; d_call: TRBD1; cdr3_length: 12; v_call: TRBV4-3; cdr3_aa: ASSQVARGLLTF
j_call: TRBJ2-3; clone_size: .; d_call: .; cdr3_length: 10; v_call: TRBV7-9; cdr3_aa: ASNPPRGGQY
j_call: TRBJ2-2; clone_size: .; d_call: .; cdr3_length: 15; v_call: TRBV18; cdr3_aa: ASSPPKGRENTGELF
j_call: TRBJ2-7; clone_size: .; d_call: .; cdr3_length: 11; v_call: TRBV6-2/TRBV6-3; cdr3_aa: ASSYAGSHEQY
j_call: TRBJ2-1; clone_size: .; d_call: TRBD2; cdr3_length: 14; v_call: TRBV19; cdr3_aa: ASSIGGRQRKNEQF
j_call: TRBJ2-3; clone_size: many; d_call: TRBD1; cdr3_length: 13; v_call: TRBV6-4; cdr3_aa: ASSDSQGATDTQY
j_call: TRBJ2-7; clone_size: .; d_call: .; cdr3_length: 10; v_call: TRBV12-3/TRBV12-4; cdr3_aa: ASRGDGYEQY
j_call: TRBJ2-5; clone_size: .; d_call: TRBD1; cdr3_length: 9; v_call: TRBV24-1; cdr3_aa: ATGQGETQY
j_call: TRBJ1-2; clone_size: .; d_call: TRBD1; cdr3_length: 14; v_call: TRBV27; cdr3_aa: ASRPGTGGADYGYT
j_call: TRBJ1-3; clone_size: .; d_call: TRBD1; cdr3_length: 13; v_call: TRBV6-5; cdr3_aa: ASSYDREPGNTIY
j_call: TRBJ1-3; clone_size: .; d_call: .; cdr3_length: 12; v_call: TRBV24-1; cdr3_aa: ATSDPRSGNTIY
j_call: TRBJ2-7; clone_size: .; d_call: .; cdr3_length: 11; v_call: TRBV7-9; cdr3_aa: ANRLRAYYEQY
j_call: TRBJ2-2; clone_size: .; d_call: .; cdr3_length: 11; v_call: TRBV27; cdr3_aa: ARSRRGTGELF
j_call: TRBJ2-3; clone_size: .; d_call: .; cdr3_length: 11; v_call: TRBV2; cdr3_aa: ASSTGFTDTQY
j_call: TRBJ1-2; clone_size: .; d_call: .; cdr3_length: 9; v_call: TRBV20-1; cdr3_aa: SASMESGYT
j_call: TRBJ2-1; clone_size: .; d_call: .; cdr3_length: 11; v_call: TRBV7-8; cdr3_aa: ASSTGTYNEQF
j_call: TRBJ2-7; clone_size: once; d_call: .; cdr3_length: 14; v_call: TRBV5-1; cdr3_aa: ASSLEGLGGFYEQY
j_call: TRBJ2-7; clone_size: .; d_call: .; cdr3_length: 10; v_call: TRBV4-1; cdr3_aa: ASSQDWGEQY
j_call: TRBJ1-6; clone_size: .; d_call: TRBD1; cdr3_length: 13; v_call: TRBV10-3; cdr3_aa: AIRGQGALYSPLH
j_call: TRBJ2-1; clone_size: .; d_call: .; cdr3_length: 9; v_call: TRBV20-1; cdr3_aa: SASGGIEQF
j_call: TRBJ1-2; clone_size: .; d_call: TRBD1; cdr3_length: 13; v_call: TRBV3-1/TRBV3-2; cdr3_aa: ASSPSTGGRAGYT
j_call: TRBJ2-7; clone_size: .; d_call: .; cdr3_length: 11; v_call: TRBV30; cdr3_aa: AWRKEGSYEQY
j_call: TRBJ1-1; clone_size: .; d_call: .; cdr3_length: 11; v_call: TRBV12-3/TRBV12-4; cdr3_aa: ASTRQHNTEAF
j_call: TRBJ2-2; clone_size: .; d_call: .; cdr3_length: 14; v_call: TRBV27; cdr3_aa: ASSFSGTANTGELF
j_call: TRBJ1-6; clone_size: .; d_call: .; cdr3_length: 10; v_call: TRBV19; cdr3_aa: ASSIGDSPLH
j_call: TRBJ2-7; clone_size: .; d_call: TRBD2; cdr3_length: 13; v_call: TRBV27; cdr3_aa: ASSYRGGHSYEQY
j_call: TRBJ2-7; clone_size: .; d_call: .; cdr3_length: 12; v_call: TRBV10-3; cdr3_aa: AISDRGSRYEQY
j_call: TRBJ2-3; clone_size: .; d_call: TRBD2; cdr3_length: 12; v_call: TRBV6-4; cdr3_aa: ASMALAGVGTQY
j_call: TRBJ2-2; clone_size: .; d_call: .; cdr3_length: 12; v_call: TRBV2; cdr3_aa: ASSGQANTGELF
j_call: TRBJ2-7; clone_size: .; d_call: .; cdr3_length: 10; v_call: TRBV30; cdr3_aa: ASARTFYEQY
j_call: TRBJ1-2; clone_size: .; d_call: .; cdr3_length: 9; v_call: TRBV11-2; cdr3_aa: ASSQGYGYT
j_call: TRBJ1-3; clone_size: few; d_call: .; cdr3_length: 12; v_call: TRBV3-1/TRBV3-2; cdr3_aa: ASSQTGKENTIY
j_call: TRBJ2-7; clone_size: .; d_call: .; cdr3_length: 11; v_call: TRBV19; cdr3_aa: ASGGAGDYEQY
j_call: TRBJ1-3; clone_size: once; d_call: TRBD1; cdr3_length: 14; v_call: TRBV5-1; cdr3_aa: ASRRATGQSGNTIY
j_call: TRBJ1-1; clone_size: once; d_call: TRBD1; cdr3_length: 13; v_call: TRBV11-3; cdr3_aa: ASSISTGVAGEAF
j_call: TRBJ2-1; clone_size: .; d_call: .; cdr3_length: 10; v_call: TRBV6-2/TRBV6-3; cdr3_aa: ASSYLAHEQF
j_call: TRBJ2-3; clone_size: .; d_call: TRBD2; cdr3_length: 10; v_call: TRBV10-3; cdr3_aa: ASGGASDTQY
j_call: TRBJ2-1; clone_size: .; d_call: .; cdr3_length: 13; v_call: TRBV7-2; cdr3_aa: ASSLGTSTYNEQF
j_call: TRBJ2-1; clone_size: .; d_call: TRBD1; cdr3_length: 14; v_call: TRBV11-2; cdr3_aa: ASSSTTGEDYNEQF
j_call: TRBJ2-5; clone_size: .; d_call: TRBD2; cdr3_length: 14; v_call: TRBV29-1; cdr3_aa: SVDTGTSGSQETQY
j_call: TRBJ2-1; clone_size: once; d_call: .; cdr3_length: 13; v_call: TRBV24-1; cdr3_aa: ATSVPGATGNEQF
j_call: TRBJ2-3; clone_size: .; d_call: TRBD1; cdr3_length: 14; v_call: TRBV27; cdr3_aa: ASRPRDRGFTDTQY
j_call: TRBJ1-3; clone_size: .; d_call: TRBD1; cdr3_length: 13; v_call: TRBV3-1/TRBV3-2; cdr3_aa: ASSQATGVGNTIY
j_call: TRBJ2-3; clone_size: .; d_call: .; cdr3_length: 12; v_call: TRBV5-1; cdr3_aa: ASSPGGAADTQY
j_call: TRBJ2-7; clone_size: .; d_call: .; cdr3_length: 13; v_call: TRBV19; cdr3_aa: ASSMGGLMVYEQY